This T cell receptor beta chain was identified in a study of blood T cell repertoires in COVID-19. Participants were aged about 18 to 89 years, lived in over 20 US areas, and enrolled virtually. V dropped 2 bases and J dropped 4; count of bases not matched to a gene: 10. Per the germline V gene, CDR1 is LNHDA and CDR2 is SQIVND (reference sequence). The CDR3 has 17 amino acids. Sequencing was performed with immunoSEQ multiplex PCR; in TCRdb, only in-frame clones are kept and a portion is missing. Of roughly 150,000 clones in the sample, 75% to 90% were seen once. The chain links TRBV19 to TRBJ1-2, with 10 bases aligning to TRBD1. Sequencing was carried out using PBMCs or T cells enriched from blood (not recorded which). The TCR sequence derives from a man between 65 and 85 years old who had been exposed to COVID-19. The CDR3 reads CASSIRLRDRGAYGYTF. CDR3 nucleotide sequence: TGTGCCAGTAGTATACGACTCCGGGACAGGGGTGCCTATGGCTACACCTTC.